What follows describes a single T cell receptor (beta chain). The source of the sample is a study of brain metastases from non-small cell lung cancer. The V and J ends lost 6 bases and 4 bases respectively, with 12 bases between them. The CDR3 contains 12 residues. Per germline, CDR1 SQVTM and CDR2 ANQGSEA. The data were produced by immunoSEQ multiplex PCR, yet TCRdb's version contains in-frame clones alone and is incomplete. The sample lists around 2,000 clones, about 85% occurring once. The sample comprised tumor-adjacent normal tissue. This chain joins TRBV29-1 and TRBJ1-2; possibly TRBD1 for D (6 bases). This TCR was sampled from a donor at least 40 years old with non-small cell lung cancer. This CDR3 is CSVKGDIYGYTF. The DNA for the CDR3 is TGCAGCGTAAAGGGGGATATCTATGGCTACACCTTC. Based on the CDR3 plus reference TRBV29-1 and TRBJ1-2, the full variable domain is SAVISQKPSRDICQRGTSLTIQCQVDSQVTMMFWYRQQPGQSLTLIATANQGSEATYESGFVIDKFPISRPNLTFSTLTVSNMSPEDSSIYLCSVKGDIYGYTFGSGTRLTVV.